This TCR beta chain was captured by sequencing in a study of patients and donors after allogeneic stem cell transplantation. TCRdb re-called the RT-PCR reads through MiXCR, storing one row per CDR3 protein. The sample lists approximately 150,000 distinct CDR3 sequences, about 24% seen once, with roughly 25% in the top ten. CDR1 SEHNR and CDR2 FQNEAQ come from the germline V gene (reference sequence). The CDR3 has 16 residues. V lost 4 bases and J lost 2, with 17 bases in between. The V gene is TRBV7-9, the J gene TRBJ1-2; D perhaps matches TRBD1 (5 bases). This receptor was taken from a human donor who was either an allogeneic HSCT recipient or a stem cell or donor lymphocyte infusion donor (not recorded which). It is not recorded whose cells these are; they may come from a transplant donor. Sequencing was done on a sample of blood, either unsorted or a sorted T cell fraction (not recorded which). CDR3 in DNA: TGTGCCAGCAGCTCTCTTGAGACAGACCTAAACTATGGCTACACCTTC. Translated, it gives CASSSLETDLNYGYTF.